A selection of T cell receptor beta chains follows, all from one sample in a study of blood T cell repertoires in COVID-19. Sequenced by immunoSEQ multiplex PCR; TCRdb stores in-frame clones only, minus some. The data contain some 330,000 clones, roughly 86% of them seen just once; the ten biggest clones take up approximately 1.8%. Sequencing input: PBMCs or T cells enriched from blood (not recorded which). The receptor set was obtained from a man aged 35 to 55 in a cohort exposed to, infected with or recovered from COVID-19 (not recorded which). CDR3s leave out the opening cysteine and the closing phenylalanine or tryptophan.

V: TRBV7-9; J: TRBJ2-7; CDR3: ASSTGQGASEQY
V: TRBV7-8; J: TRBJ1-4; CDR3: ASSPRASGATNEKLF
V: TRBV20-1; J: TRBJ1-1; CDR3: SVTQGAEAF
V: TRBV19; J: TRBJ1-5; CDR3: ASSIASGLGNQPQH
V: TRBV7-8; J: TRBJ2-7; CDR3: ASSFDGTSDYEQY
V: TRBV19; J: TRBJ1-2; CDR3: ASTTGRAVNYGYT
V: TRBV5-1; J: TRBJ2-3; CDR3: ASSRIAGGTDTQY
V: TRBV19; J: TRBJ2-5; CDR3: ASSPIGTGETETQY
V: TRBV2; J: TRBJ2-7; CDR3: ASNGRGPYEQY
V: TRBV3-1/TRBV3-2; J: TRBJ2-1; CDR3: ASSRGGVGNEQF
V: TRBV19; J: TRBJ1-3; CDR3: ASSLRTGRNSGNTIY
V: TRBV13; J: TRBJ2-1; CDR3: ASSSPGLAGAHEQF
V: TRBV19; J: TRBJ1-4; CDR3: ASRWDTNEKLF
V: TRBV6-1; J: TRBJ2-5; CDR3: ASSEGQGETQY
V: TRBV7-8; J: TRBJ1-5; CDR3: ASSSDRTNSNQPQH
V: TRBV5-6; J: TRBJ2-1; CDR3: ASSLALAGGGEQF
V: TRBV21-1; J: TRBJ2-1; CDR3: ASSKGRVGDNEQF
V: TRBV28; J: TRBJ1-1; CDR3: ASSLGRLNTEAF
V: TRBV28; J: TRBJ1-2; CDR3: ASSTGQGWYGYT
V: TRBV5-4; J: TRBJ2-3; CDR3: ASSLSSGTSTDTQY
V: TRBV11-1; J: TRBJ1-1; CDR3: ASSPPTRITF
V: TRBV5-1; J: TRBJ2-3; CDR3: ASSPRQGSTDTQY
V: TRBV24-1; J: TRBJ2-5; CDR3: AAGGSRETQY
V: TRBV3-1/TRBV3-2; J: TRBJ1-5; CDR3: ASSQTGGLSNQPQH
V: TRBV25-1; J: TRBJ1-2; CDR3: ASSEGREFDGYT
V: TRBV10-1; J: TRBJ1-1; CDR3: ASSVKGTAEAF
V: TRBV5-1; J: TRBJ2-5; CDR3: ASSLGGREETQY
V: TRBV12-5; J: TRBJ1-1; CDR3: ASGLNLGQGDTEAF
V: TRBV5-1; J: TRBJ2-2; CDR3: ASSLFDRRTGELF
V: TRBV7-3; J: TRBJ2-1; CDR3: ASSFTGTVDNEQF
V: TRBV27; J: TRBJ2-7; CDR3: ASSMGLADSYEQY
V: TRBV5-6; J: TRBJ2-6; CDR3: ASSRRVGSGANVLT
V: TRBV20-1; J: TRBJ2-1; CDR3: SASSGLAGNEQF
V: TRBV5-4; J: TRBJ1-1; CDR3: ASSLGLQGQNTEAF
V: TRBV6-1; J: TRBJ2-1; CDR3: ASSAAGAYNEQF
V: TRBV7-3; J: TRBJ2-1; CDR3: ASSLLAGADNEQF
V: TRBV9; J: TRBJ2-1; CDR3: ASSVRGAGRGSSYNEQF
V: TRBV9; J: TRBJ2-5; CDR3: ASSPGGLAGVREAQY
V: TRBV2; J: TRBJ2-5; CDR3: ASRGTPEGTQY
V: TRBV7-9; J: TRBJ1-5; CDR3: ASSLGDRGPQH
V: TRBV3-1/TRBV3-2; J: TRBJ1-2; CDR3: ASSQDRGRGGYT
V: TRBV29-1; J: TRBJ2-1; CDR3: SVEVGLAGYNEQF
V: TRBV2; J: TRBJ1-3; CDR3: ASSDGRLGASGNTIY
V: TRBV3-1/TRBV3-2; J: TRBJ1-4; CDR3: ASSRGSQNEKLF
V: TRBV5-1; J: TRBJ2-7; CDR3: ASSFGQVATGEQY
V: TRBV19; J: TRBJ2-1; CDR3: ASSIAGNYNEQF
V: TRBV6-5; J: TRBJ2-2; CDR3: ASRRDRSTGELF
V: TRBV6-5; J: TRBJ2-7; CDR3: ASSYSPSEPYEQY
V: TRBV6-6; J: TRBJ2-7; CDR3: ASSPRDRGSYEQY
V: TRBV29-1; J: TRBJ2-7; CDR3: SVGLAGAEQY
V: TRBV6-5; J: TRBJ1-2; CDR3: ASSYSAGDHGYT
V: TRBV5-1; J: TRBJ1-1; CDR3: ASSSAGLGTEAF
V: TRBV27; J: TRBJ2-7; CDR3: ASSREGAQY
V: TRBV7-2; J: TRBJ2-5; CDR3: ASSLWTGGRETQY
V: TRBV9; J: TRBJ2-5; CDR3: ASRPSGRDQETQY
V: TRBV27; J: TRBJ1-3; CDR3: ASSMGQGDLGGNTIY